Below are 3 T cell receptor beta chains sequenced from a single sample in a study of shared clonotypes between healthy human individuals. Assay: immunoSEQ multiplex PCR; the TCRdb copy retains only in-frame clones and omits some. The sample yields approximately 500,000 clones, 90% to 96% seen once. The sample comprised naive CD4+ T cells sorted from blood. Subset in this sample: CD45RA+ positively selected. The receptors were gathered from a woman in her twenties or thirties in good health.

This chain links TRBV6-4 with TRBJ2-2; possible D gene TRBD2, 5 bases. Trimming pared 3 bases from V and 1 base from J, leaving 12 bases between. The CDR3 consists of 16 residues. CDR1 and CDR2 (germline): MRHNA, SNTAGT. The CDR3 loop is CASSEGLARNTGELFF. In nucleotides, the CDR3 is TGTGCCAGCAGTGAGGGCCTAGCCAGGAACACCGGGGAGCTGTTTTTT.

This chain links TRBV5-4 with TRBJ2-4; 11 nucleotides match TRBD2. This CDR3 is 15 amino acids long. Unmatched junction bases numbered 7, after V lost 5 bases and J lost 6 bases. Germline V gives CDR1 SGHNT, CDR2 YYREEE (reference sequence). CDR3 sequence reads: CASSLAGGPGNIQYF. CDR3 coding DNA: TGTGCCAGCAGTTTAGCGGGAGGGCCCGGAAACATTCAGTACTTC.

The gene calls are TRBV30 and TRBJ2-7; D is uncertain. The length of the CDR3 is 12 residues. Germline loops: CDR1 GTSNPN, CDR2 SVGIG (reference sequence). V lost 2 bases, J lost 2 bases, and 7 bases lay in between. CDR3 region: CAWSKQTYEQYF. DNA for the CDR3: TGTGCCTGGAGTAAACAAACCTACGAGCAGTACTTC.